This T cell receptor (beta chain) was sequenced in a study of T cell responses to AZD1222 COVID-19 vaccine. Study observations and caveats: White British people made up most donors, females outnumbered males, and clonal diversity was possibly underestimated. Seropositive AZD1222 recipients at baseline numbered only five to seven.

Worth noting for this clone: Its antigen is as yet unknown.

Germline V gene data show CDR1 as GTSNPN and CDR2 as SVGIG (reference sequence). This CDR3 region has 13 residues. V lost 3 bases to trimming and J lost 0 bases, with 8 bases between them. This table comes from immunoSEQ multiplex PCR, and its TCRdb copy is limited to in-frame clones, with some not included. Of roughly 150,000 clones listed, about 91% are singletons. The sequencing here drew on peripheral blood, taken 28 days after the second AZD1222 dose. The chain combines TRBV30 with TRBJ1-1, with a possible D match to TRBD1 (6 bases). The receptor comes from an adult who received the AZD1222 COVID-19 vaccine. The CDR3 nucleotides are TGTGCCTGGAGGGACAGTCTGAACACTGAAGCTTTCTTT. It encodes CAWRDSLNTEAFF.